This T cell receptor (beta chain) was observed in a study of cytomegalovirus exposure and HLA in healthy donors. Study information: Of more than 350 genotyped donors, 70% to 85% clustered with self-reported Caucasian donors. Findings and limits, study-wide: Earlier analysis found most TCR beta V segments productive about 87% or about 30% of the time. Researchers counted over 150 TCR beta chains as cytomegalovirus-associated.

This clone was detected a few times. Antigen: not known. Germline loops: CDR1 SNHLY, CDR2 FYNNEI. The CDR3 consists of 16 residues. Losses at the gene ends were 1 base for V and 10 bases for J; bases not matched to a gene: 11. The PCR ran on 60 Vbeta and 13 Jbeta primers. TCRdb keeps only in-frame clones here, not all; method: immunoSEQ multiplex PCR. The sample includes 170,000 or so clones, 84% of them seen just once. The sequence derives from a man aged 50 to 60 in good health and CMV-seropositive. The chain joins TRBV2 to TRBJ1-4, with 8 bases fitting TRBD1. Sequencing used PBMCs. CDR3 amino acids: CASSEDGVGQAGKLFF. The CDR3 nucleotides are TGTGCCAGCAGTGAAGACGGAGTGGGACAGGCGGGAAAACTGTTTTTT.